What follows are 23 T cell receptor beta chains derived from one specimen sequenced in a study of regulatory T cells in long-lasting Graves disease. Specified time point: persistent/refractory GD, antithyroid drugs over 5 years with positive TRAb. Researchers made the TCR library from RNA that was extracted from PBMCs. Relying on iRepertoire HTBI primers and Arm-PCR of CDR3 regions, the team built TCR beta libraries. One entry per CDR3 protein, called by TCRdb with MiXCR from the multiplex PCR reads. The sample lists about 470,000 distinct CDR3 sequences; more than 20% were seen once. This sample comprised peripheral blood mononuclear cells (PBMCs), obtained when the disease was refractory, from a patient treated with antithyroid drugs. These receptors all come from a female donor with Graves disease.

Notes on this clonotype: A much larger clone lies a single base off, so this may be a read error. The chain has TRBV29-1 and TRBJ2-7; 7 bases fit TRBD1. The germline CDR1 and CDR2 sequences are SQVTM and ANQGSEA. The length of the CDR3 is 13 residues. Unmatched junction bases numbered 8, after V lost 2 bases and J lost 7 bases. CDR3 nucleotides: TGCAGCGTTGAAAAGGGGGCTCCTTATGAGCAGTACTTC. It yields the protein CSVEKGAPYEQYF.

This clonotype was found many times. CDR3 sequence (DNA): TGTGCCAGCAGTTTTAGATATGCCGGGGAGCTGTTTTTT. Its protein product is CASSFRYAGELFF. The chain combines TRBV12-3 or TRBV12-4 with TRBJ2-2; D gene ambiguous. The CDR3 loop spans 13 amino acids. Trimming shortened V by 3 bases and J by 6 bases, and 8 bases separated the two germline ends.

As for this clonotype: At one of its ends the junction is not consistent with the germline gene, which may arise from a read error. The J gene is TRBJ2-1, the V gene TRBV20-1, with D perhaps matching TRBD2 (6 bases). This CDR3 comprises 13 residues. Germline V CDR1 and CDR2: DFQATT, SNEGSKA (reference sequence). The CDR3 coding sequence is TGCAGTGCCAGAGGGGACTCGATGAATGAGCAGTTCTTC. Amino acids: CSARGDSMNEQFF.

This clonotype was seen a few times. The chain links TRBV9 to TRBJ1-1, with D unresolved. This CDR3 has 15 residues. Between the trimmed V and J ends, which lost 4 bases and 2 bases, there was a span of 15 bases. Per germline, CDR1 SGDLS and CDR2 YYNGEE. The CDR3 loop reads CASSPLTMINTEAFF. In DNA form, the CDR3 reads TGTGCCAGCAGCCCATTGACAATGATAAACACTGAAGCTTTCTTT.

In this sample, this clonotype turned up many times. CDR3 in DNA: TGTGCCAGCGCACCCTCCGGGACTTTTTATGGCTACACCTTC. Residues: CASAPSGTFYGYTF. The chain employs TRBV7-2 and TRBJ1-2; D is possibly TRBD1 (5 bases). Looked up from germline, CDR1 is SGHTA and CDR2 is FQGNSA. This CDR3 has 14 amino acids. V shed 8 bases and J shed 5 bases, with 18 bases lying between them.

V gene TRBV29-1 combines with J gene TRBJ2-7; TRBD2 aligns across 8 bases. Germline V gives CDR1 SQVTM, CDR2 ANQGSEA. After removal of 5 bases from V and 5 bases from J, the junction contained 8 bases not matched to a gene. This CDR3 region has 13 residues. The CDR3 region has the DNA TGCAGCGTTAAAGCGGGAGCCCCCCACGAGCAGTACTTC. Translating gives CSVKAGAPHEQYF.

In this sample, this clonotype turned up many times. V is TRBV7-2 and J is TRBJ1-2; the D is unclear. CDR1 is SGHTA, CDR2 FQGNSA, per germline. This CDR3 region has 14 residues. With 1 base removed from V and 2 bases from J, the gap between germline ends came to 8 bases. The CDR3 sequence is CASSLEMGNYGYTF. In DNA form, the CDR3 reads TGTGCCAGCAGCTTAGAGATGGGGAACTATGGCTACACCTTC.

The chain couples TRBV2 to TRBJ2-3, with no clear D. V shed 8 bases and J shed 2 bases, with 20 bases lying between them. In germline, CDR1 is SNHLY, CDR2 FYNNEI. The CDR3 covers 16 residues. The CDR3 region is CASRVSIGWNTDTQYF. The CDR3 DNA sequence: TGTGCCAGCCGAGTAAGCATAGGGTGGAACACAGATACGCAGTATTTT.

This clonotype occurred many times. The gene calls are TRBV18 and TRBJ1-2; a possible D gene is TRBD1 (5 bases). Germline CDR1 reads KGHSH; CDR2 reads LQKENI. V was cut by 2 bases and J by 4 bases, with 11 bases left in between. This CDR3 comprises 14 residues. The CDR3 DNA is TGTGCCAGCTCACCAAGGACACGTGGCTATGGCTACACCTTC. It encodes CASSPRTRGYGYTF.

Many counts were recorded for this clonotype. The chain uses TRBV2 and TRBJ2-7; the D is unclear. Trimming removed 4 bases at V and 7 bases at J, with 14 bases between. The CDR3 spans 13 residues. In germline, CDR1 is SNHLY, CDR2 FYNNEI. CDR3 sequence (DNA): TGTGCCAGCAGTGGGGGTGCTAGACTTGAGCAGTACTTC. As protein: CASSGGARLEQYF.

This clonotype was detected only a few times. The chain joins TRBV4-2 to TRBJ1-1, with D possibly TRBD1 on 6 matching bases. Trimming removed 4 bases at V and 4 bases at J, with 16 bases between. The V gene's germline CDR1 is LGHNA and CDR2 YNFKEQ. The CDR3 spans 15 residues. In DNA form, the CDR3 reads TGTGCCAGCAGCCCCCAATTTGGACAGTTCACTGAAGCTTTCTTT. Translated: CASSPQFGQFTEAFF.

The V call is TRBV5-1, the J call TRBJ1-1; 7 positions match TRBD1. J lost 11 bases, V lost 1 base, and 8 bases had no gene match. Per germline, CDR1 SGHRS and CDR2 YFSETQ. The CDR3 is 13 amino acids. The CDR3 sequence: CASSLQPRGDAFF. The CDR3 nucleotides are TGCGCCAGCAGCTTGCAACCCAGGGGGGATGCTTTCTTT.

CDR3 DNA sequence: TGTGCCAGCTCGGGACAGGGCTACACTGAAGCTTTCTTT. Protein: CASSGQGYTEAFF. This chain uses TRBV6-1 with TRBJ1-1; 9 bases match TRBD1. V trimming: 8 bases; J trimming: 3 bases; junction bases outside the gene matches: 4. Germline-derived CDR1 and CDR2 are MNHNS and SASEGT. CDR3 length: 13 amino acids.

This clonotype appeared many times. V is TRBV28 and J is TRBJ1-2, with D unresolved. The CDR3 length is 16 residues. V was pared by 2 bases and J by 3 bases, with 16 bases between. Germline lookup yields CDR1 MDHEN and CDR2 SYDVKM. The CDR3: CASSLDAGHGDYGYTF. In DNA, the CDR3 is TGTGCCAGCAGTTTAGATGCAGGCCATGGGGACTATGGCTACACCTTC.

The table lists this clonotype with many counts. The J gene is TRBJ1-1, the V gene TRBV18, with D maybe TRBD1 (5 bases). The germline V and J ends were trimmed by 8 bases and 1 base, with 11 bases remaining between them. Germline loops: CDR1 KGHSH, CDR2 LQKENI. The CDR3 contains 13 residues. The CDR3 bases are TGTGCCAGCAGTCCCAGGGAGAACACTGAAGCTTTCTTT. This sequence encodes CASSPRENTEAFF.

This chain links TRBV29-1 with TRBJ1-4; the match to TRBD1 covers 9 bases. The CDR3 extends over 13 amino acids. Losses at the gene ends were 5 bases for V and 7 bases for J; bases not matched to a gene: 5. Germline CDR1 and CDR2: SQVTM and ANQGSEA. CDR3 region: CSVSGTGPEKLFF. CDR3 coding DNA: TGCAGCGTTTCCGGGACAGGGCCTGAAAAACTGTTTTTT. The full variable domain, its missing parts supplied by reference TRBV29-1 and TRBJ1-4, is SAVISQKPSRDICQRGTSLTIQCQVDSQVTMMFWYRQQPGQSLTLIATANQGSEATYESGFVIDKFPISRPNLTFSTLTVSNMSPEDSSIYLCSVSGTGPEKLFFGSGTQLSVL.

This clonotype was detected a few times. Here the CDR3 reads CSATRTGIYNEQFF. The DNA of the CDR3 is TGCAGTGCTACCAGAACCGGAATCTACAATGAGCAGTTCTTC. This rearrangement joins TRBV20-1 to TRBJ2-1; D remains ambiguous. The V end lost 4 bases, the J end lost 3 bases, and 13 bases lay between the germline ends. CDR1 DFQATT and CDR2 SNEGSKA come from the germline V gene (reference sequence). This CDR3 is 14 amino acids long.

The chain recombines TRBV10-3 with TRBJ1-1; TRBD1 agrees at 7 bases. This CDR3 is built from 14 residues. The germline V gene has CDR1 ENHRY and CDR2 SYGVKD. J lost 4 bases, V lost 3 bases, and 5 bases had no gene match. The CDR3 here is CAISDPGGITEAFF. The CDR3 bases are TGTGCCATCAGTGACCCAGGGGGAATCACTGAAGCTTTCTTT.

This clonotype was seen many times. The chain carries TRBV11-2 and TRBJ2-7; 9 bases are a match to TRBD1. Losses at the gene ends were 6 bases for V and 5 bases for J; bases not matched to a gene: 8. The CDR3 totals 14 residues. The V gene's germline CDR1 is SGHAT and CDR2 FQNNGV. In nucleotides, the CDR3 is TGTGCCAGCAGTCCCCGGGACAGGGTCCACGAGCAGTACTTC. Translation: CASSPRDRVHEQYF.

Many counts were recorded for this clonotype. V and J are TRBV7-2 and TRBJ1-1; D is possibly TRBD1 (6 bases). With 5 bases removed from V and 5 bases from J, the gap between germline ends came to 15 bases. Germline V gives CDR1 SGHTA, CDR2 FQGNSA. There are 14 residues in the CDR3. CDR3 residues: CASSILQGRTEAFF. The CDR3 coding sequence is TGTGCCAGCAGCATTCTACAGGGAAGGACTGAAGCTTTCTTT.

The V and J genes are TRBV7-2 and TRBJ2-7, with a possible D match to TRBD1 (5 bases). This CDR3 is built from 15 residues. Trimming pared 3 bases from V and 3 bases from J, leaving 15 bases between. CDR1 is SGHTA, CDR2 FQGNSA, per germline. The CDR3 nucleotides read TGTGCCAGCAGCTTGGGCATCTGGGGCCGCTACGAGCAGTACTTC. It yields the protein CASSLGIWGRYEQYF.

There are a few counts of this clonotype. The genes are TRBV6-1 and TRBJ1-1; D is uncertain. CDR3 length: 10 amino acids. Between the trimmed V and J ends, which lost 9 bases and 1 base, there was a span of 3 bases. Germline V lookup: CDR1 MNHNS, CDR2 SASEGT. The CDR3 protein is CASWNTEAFF. The DNA for the CDR3 is TGTGCCAGTTGGAACACTGAAGCTTTCTTT.

This clonotype showed up many times. The chain employs TRBV28 and TRBJ2-5; 7 bases map to TRBD1. From germline, CDR1 is MDHEN and CDR2 SYDVKM. This CDR3 spans 12 amino acids. V dropped 10 bases and J dropped 2; count of bases not matched to a gene: 4. The CDR3 loop reads CATGQAQETQYF. CDR3 nucleotide sequence: TGTGCCACCGGACAGGCGCAAGAGACCCAGTACTTC.